This TCR beta chain was captured by sequencing in a study of T cell repertoires in ileal Crohn's disease. The time point denotes: neoterminal ileum biopsy at postoperative endoscopy, about 6 months after surgery. This clone was picked up a small number of times. Germline V gene sequence: CDR1 SEHNR, CDR2 FQNEAQ (reference sequence). The CDR3 covers 14 residues. The V and J ends lost 5 bases and 8 bases, in that order; junction bases with no gene match: 8. Sequencing used immunoSEQ multiplex PCR; TCRdb keeps in-frame clones, though not all of them. This table has some 10,000 clones, approximately 81% appearing once.

Source material: ileal tissue. The TCR comes from an adult with Crohn's disease. This chain uses TRBV7-9 with TRBJ1-4; 7 bases line up with TRBD1. The chain's CDR3 is CASSEGQSGEKLFF. CDR3 in DNA: TGTGCCAGCAGCGAGGGACAGTCGGGGGAAAAACTGTTTTTT.